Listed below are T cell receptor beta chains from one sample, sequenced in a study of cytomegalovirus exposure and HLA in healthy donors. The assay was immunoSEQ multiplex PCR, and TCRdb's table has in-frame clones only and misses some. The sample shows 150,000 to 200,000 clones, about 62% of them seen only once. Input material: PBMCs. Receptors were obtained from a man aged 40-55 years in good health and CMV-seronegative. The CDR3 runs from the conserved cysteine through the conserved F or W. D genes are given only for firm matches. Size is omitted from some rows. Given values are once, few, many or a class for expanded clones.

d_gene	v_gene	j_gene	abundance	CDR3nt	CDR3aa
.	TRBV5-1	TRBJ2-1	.	TGCGCCAGCAGCCCTCATAGTGATGAGCAGTTCTTC	CASSPHSDEQFF
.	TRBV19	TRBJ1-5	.	TGTGCCAGTAGTCTCAGGCAGGGGAGTCAGCCCCAGCATTTT	CASSLRQGSQPQHF
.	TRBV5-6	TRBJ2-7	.	TGTGCCAGCAGCTCCGGGGTCAACGAGCAGTACTTC	CASSSGVNEQYF
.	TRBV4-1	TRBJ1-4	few	TGCGCCAGCAGCCAAGATCCCAGGGTAGGGGAAAAACTGTTTTTT	CASSQDPRVGEKLFF
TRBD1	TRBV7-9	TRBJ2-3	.	TGTGCCAGCAGCTTAGGGGACAGGGGCATAGCAGATACGCAGTATTTT	CASSLGDRGIADTQYF
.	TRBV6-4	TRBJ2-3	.	TGTGCCAGCAGTGACCGCGGGGATTTTACAGATACGCAGTATTTT	CASSDRGDFTDTQYF
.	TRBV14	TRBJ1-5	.	TGTGCCAGCAGCCAGGGCGGGGGCTTCGCTAATCAGCCCCAGCATTTT	CASSQGGGFANQPQHF
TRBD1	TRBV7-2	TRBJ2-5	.	TGTGCCAGCAGCCCACGGACAGGTTACCAAGAGACCCAGTACTTC	CASSPRTGYQETQYF
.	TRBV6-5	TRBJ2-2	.	TGTGCCAGCAGATGGGACTCTTGGAACACCGGGGAGCTGTTTTTT	CASRWDSWNTGELFF
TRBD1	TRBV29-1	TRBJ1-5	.	TGCAGCGTTGGGGACAGTAATCAGCCCCAGCATTTT	CSVGDSNQPQHF
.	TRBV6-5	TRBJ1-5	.	TGTGCCAGCAGTTACTCCGCCAGGGGCGAGGATCAGCCCCAGCATTTT	CASSYSARGEDQPQHF
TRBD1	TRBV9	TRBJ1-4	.	TGTGCCAGCAGCGAGGGGGCCCGGGATGAAAAACTGTTTTTT	CASSEGARDEKLFF
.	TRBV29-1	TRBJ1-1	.	TGCAGCATCCACGAGACTGAAGCTTTCTTT	CSIHETEAFF
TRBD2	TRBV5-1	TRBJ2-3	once	TGCGCCAGCAGCTGGCGGGAGGGAGATACGCAGTATTTT	CASSWREGDTQYF
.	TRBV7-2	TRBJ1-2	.	TGTGCCAGCAGCTTAAACAGCTATAACTATGGCTACACCTTC	CASSLNSYNYGYTF
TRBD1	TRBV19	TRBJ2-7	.	TGTGCCAGTAGTATAAACAGGGGGCGCCACGAGCAGTACTTC	CASSINRGRHEQYF
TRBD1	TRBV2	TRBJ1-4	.	TGTGCCAGCAGTCGCAGACAGGGGACTAATGAAAAACTGTTTTTT	CASSRRQGTNEKLFF
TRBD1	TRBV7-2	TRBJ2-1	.	TGTGCCAGCAGTTTACAGCCTCCGGGACAGGGTAGTGAGCAGTTCTTC	CASSLQPPGQGSEQFF
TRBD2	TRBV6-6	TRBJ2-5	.	TGTGCCAGCAGTCAAAACAGGGTCTCGGGAGGGGAGACCCAGTACTTC	CASSQNRVSGGETQYF
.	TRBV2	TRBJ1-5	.	TGTGCCAGCAGTGAAGCCCCAGGGGACAGCAATCAGCCCCAGCATTTT	CASSEAPGDSNQPQHF